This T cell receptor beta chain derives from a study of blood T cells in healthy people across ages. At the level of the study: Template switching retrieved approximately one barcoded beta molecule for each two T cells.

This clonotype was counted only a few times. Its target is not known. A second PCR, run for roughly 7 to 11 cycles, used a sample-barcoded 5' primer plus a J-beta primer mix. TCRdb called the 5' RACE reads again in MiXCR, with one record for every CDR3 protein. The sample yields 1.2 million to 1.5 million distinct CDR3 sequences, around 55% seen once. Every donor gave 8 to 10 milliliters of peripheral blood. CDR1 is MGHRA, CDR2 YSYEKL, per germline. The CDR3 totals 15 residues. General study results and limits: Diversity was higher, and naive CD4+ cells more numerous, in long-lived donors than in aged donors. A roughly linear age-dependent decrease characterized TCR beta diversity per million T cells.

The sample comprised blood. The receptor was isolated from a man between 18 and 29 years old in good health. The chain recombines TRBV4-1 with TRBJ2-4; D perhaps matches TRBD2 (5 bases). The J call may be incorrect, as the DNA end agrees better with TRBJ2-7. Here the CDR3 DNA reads TGCGCCAGCAGCCTTCTTGAGGCTAGCAACTACGAGCAGTACTTC. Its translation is CASSLLEASNYEQYF.